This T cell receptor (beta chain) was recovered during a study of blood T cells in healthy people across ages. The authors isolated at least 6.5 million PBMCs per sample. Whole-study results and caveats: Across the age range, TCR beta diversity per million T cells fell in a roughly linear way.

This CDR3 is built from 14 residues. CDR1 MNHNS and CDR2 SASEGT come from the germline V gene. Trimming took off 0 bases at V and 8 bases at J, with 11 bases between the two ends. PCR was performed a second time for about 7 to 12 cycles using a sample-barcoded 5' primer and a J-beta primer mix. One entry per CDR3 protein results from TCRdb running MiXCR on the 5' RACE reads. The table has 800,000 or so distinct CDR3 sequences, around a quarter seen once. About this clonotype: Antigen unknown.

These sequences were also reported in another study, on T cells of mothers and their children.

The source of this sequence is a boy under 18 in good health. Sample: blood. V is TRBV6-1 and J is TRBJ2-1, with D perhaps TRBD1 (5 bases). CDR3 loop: CASSEAGRVYEQFF. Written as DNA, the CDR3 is TGTGCCAGCAGTGAAGCGGGCAGGGTCTATGAGCAGTTCTTC.